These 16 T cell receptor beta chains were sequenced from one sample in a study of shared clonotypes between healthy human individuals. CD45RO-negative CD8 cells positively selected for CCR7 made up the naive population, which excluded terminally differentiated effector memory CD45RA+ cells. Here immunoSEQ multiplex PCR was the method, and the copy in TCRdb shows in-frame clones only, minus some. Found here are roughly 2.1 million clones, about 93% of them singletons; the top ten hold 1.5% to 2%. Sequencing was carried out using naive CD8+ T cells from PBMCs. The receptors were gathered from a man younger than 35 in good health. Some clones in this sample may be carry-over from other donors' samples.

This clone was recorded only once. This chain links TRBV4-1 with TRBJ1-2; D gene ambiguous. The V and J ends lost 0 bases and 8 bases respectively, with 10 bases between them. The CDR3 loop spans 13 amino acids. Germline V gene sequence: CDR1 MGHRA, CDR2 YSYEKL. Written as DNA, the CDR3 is TGCGCCAGCAGCCAAGAGGGTAGGAGCGGCTACACCTTC. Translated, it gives CASSQEGRSGYTF.

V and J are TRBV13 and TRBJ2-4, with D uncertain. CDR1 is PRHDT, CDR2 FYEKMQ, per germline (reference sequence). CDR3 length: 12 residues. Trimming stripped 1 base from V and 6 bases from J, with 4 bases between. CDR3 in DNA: TGTGCCAGCAGCTTAGAAGGAAACATTCAGTACTTC. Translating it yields CASSLEGNIQYF.

CDR3 DNA: TGTGCCAGCAGCGTAACACTAGCGGGAGTCTGGACCGGGGAGCTGTTTTTT. Translating it yields CASSVTLAGVWTGELFF. This chain joins TRBV14 and TRBJ2-2; 11 bases line up with TRBD2. The CDR3 has 17 amino acids. Germline-derived CDR1 and CDR2 are SGHDN and FVKESK. J was trimmed by 5 bases and V by 5 bases; bases with no gene match: 10.

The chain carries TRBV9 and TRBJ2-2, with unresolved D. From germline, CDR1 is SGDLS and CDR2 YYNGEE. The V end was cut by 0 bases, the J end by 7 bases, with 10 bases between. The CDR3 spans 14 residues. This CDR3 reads CASSVESIVGELFF. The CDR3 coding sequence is TGTGCCAGCAGCGTAGAGTCGATTGTCGGGGAGCTGTTTTTT.

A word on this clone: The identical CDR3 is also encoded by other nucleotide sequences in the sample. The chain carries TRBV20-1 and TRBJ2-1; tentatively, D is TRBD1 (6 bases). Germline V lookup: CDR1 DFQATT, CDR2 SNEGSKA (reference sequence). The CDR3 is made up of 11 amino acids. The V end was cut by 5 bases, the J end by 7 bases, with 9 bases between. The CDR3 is CSAGTGNEQFF. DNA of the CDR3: TGCAGTGCTGGAACAGGGAATGAGCAGTTCTTC.

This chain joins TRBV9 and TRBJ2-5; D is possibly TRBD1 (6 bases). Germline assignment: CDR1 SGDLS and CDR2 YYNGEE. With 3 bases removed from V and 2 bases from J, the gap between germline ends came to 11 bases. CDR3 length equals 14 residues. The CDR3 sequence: CASSARTEQETQYF. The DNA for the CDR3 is TGTGCCAGCAGCGCCCGGACAGAGCAAGAGACCCAGTACTTC.

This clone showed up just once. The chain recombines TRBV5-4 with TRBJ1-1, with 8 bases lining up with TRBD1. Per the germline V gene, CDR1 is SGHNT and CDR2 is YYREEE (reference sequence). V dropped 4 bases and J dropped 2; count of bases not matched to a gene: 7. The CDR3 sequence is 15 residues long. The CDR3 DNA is TGTGCCAGCAGCCTCTGGACAGGGACTAACACTGAAGCTTTCTTT. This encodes CASSLWTGTNTEAFF.

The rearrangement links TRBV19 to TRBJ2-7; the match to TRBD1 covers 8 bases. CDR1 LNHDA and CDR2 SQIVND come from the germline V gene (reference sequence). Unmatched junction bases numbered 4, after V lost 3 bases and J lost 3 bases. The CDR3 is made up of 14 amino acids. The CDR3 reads CASSMGQVGYEQYF. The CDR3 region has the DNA TGTGCCAGTAGTATGGGACAGGTTGGCTACGAGCAGTACTTC. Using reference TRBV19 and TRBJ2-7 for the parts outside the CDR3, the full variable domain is DGGITQSPKYLFRKEGQNVTLSCEQNLNHDAMYWYRQDPGQGLRLIYYSQIVNDFQKGDIAEGYSVSREKKESFPLTVTSAQKNPTAFYLCASSMGQVGYEQYFGPGTRLTVT.

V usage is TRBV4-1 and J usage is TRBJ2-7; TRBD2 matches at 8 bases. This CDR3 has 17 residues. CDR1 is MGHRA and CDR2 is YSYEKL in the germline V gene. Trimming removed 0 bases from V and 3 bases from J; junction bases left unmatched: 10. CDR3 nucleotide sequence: TGCGCCAGCAGCCAAGATAGCACGGCTAGCGGGTACTACGAGCAGTACTTC. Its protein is CASSQDSTASGYYEQYF.

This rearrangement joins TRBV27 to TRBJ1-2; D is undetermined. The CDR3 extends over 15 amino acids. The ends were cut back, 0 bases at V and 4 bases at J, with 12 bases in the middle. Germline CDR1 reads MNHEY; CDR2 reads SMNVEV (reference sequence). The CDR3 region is CASSLSGSPGYGYTF. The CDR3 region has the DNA TGTGCCAGCAGTTTATCGGGCAGCCCGGGCTATGGCTACACCTTC.

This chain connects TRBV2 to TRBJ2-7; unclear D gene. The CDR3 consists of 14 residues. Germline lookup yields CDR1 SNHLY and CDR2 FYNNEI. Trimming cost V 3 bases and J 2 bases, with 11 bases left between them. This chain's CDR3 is CASSENPSAYEQYF. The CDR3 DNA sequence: TGTGCCAGCAGTGAGAACCCGAGCGCCTACGAGCAGTACTTC. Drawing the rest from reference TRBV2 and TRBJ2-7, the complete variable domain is EPEVTQTPSHQVTQMGQEVILRCVPISNHLYFYWYRQILGQKVEFLVSFYNNEISEKSEIFDDQFSVERPDGSNFTLKIRSTKLEDSAMYFCASSENPSAYEQYFGPGTRLTVT.

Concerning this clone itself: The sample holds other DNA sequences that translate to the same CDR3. The CDR3 loop reads CASSTAYEQYF. The CDR3 DNA follows: TGTGCCAGTAGTACCGCCTACGAGCAGTACTTC. The chain combines TRBV19 with TRBJ2-7, with D unresolved. Trimming took off 4 bases at V and 2 bases at J, with 3 bases between the two ends. In germline, CDR1 is LNHDA, CDR2 SQIVND (reference sequence). This CDR3 is 11 amino acids long.

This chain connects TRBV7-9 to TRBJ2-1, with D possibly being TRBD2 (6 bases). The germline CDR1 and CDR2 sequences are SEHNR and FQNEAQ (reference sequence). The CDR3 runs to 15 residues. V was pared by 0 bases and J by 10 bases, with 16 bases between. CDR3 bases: TGTGCCAGCAGCTTAGCTGGGACTGTCCACGGGGAGCAGTTCTTC. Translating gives CASSLAGTVHGEQFF. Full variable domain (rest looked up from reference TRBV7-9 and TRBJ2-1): DTGVSQNPRHKITKRGQNVTFRCDPISEHNRLYWYRQTLGQGPEFLTYFQNEAQLEKSRLLSDRFSAERPKGSFSTLEIQRTEQGDSAMYLCASSLAGTVHGEQFFGPGTRLTVL.

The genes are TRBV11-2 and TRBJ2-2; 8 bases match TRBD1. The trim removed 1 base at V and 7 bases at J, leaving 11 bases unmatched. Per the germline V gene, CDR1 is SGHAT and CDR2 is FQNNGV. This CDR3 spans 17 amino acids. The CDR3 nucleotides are TGTGCCAGCAGCTTAGGGAGTCGGACAGGGAGTTACGGGGAGCTGTTTTTT. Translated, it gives CASSLGSRTGSYGELFF. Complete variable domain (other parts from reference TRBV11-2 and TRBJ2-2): EAGVAQSPRYKIIEKRQSVAFWCNPISGHATLYWYQQILGQGPKLLIQFQNNGVVDDSQLPKDRFSAERLKGVDSTLKIQPAKLEDSAVYLCASSLGSRTGSYGELFFGEGSRLTVL.

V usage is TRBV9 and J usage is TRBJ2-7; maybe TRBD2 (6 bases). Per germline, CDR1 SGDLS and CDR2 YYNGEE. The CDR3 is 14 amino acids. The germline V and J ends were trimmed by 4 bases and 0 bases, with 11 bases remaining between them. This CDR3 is CASSSALASYEQYF. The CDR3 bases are TGTGCCAGCAGCTCAGCACTAGCCTCCTACGAGCAGTACTTC.

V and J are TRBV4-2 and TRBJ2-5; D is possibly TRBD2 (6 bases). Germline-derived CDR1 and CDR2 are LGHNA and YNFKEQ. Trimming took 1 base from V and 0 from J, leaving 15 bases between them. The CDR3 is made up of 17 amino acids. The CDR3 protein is CASSQGSASDHQETQYF. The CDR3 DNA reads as TGTGCCAGCAGCCAAGGATCGGCTAGCGACCACCAAGAGACCCAGTACTTC.